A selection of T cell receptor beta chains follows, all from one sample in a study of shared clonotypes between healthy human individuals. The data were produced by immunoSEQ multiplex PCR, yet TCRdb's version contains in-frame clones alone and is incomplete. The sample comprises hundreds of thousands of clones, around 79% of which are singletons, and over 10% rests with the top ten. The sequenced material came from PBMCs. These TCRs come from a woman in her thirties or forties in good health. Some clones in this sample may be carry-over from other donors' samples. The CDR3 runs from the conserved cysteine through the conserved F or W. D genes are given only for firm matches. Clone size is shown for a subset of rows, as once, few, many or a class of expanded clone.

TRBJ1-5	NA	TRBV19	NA	TGTGCCAGTACCCACAGGAATCAGCCCCAGCATTTT	CASTHRNQPQHF
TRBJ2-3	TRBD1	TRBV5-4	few	TGTGCCAGCAGCTTCCAGGGGGCGCCGGGGGATACGCAGTATTTT	CASSFQGAPGDTQYF
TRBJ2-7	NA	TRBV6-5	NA	TGTGCCAGCCGCGGTCGTAGCTCCTACGAGCAGTACTTC	CASRGRSSYEQYF
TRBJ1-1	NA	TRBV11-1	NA	TGTGCCACCGGGAGGGACCCGAACACTGAAGCTTTCTTT	CATGRDPNTEAFF
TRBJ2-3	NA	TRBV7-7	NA	TGTGCTAGCAGCCCGAGCCGTGGAGGCACAGATACGCAGTATTTT	CASSPSRGGTDTQYF
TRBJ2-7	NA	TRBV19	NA	TGTGCCAGTAGTATAGTAGGAAGAAACTACGAGCAGTACTTC	CASSIVGRNYEQYF
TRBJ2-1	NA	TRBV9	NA	TGTGCCAGCAGCCTACGAGTGGGATCCAACAATGAGCAGTTCTTC	CASSLRVGSNNEQFF
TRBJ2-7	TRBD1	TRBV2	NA	TGTGCCAGCAGTGGGGGACAGGGCCCCTACGAGCAGTACTTC	CASSGGQGPYEQYF
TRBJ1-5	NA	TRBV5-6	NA	TGTGCCAGCAGCTTGGGGACAGAGCCTCGTAGCAATCAGCCCCAGCATTTT	CASSLGTEPRSNQPQHF
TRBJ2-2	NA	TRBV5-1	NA	TGCGCCAGCAGCTTGGGAGTGGAGACCGGGGAGCTGTTTTTT	CASSLGVETGELFF
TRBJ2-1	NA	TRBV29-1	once	TGCAGCGTTGCACTGCCGACGGTCTCCTACAATGAGCAGTTCTTC	CSVALPTVSYNEQFF
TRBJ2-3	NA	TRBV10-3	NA	TGTGCCATCACTCGGGACCTTAGTTCAGATACGCAGTATTTT	CAITRDLSSDTQYF
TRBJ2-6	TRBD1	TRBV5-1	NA	TGCGCCAGCAGCGGATCAGGGGGCGGGTCTGGGGCCAACGTCCTGACTTTC	CASSGSGGGSGANVLTF
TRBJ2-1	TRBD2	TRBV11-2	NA	TGTGCCAGCAGCTTTTCTAGCGGGGCCTACAATGAGCAGTTCTTC	CASSFSSGAYNEQFF
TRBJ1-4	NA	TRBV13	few	TGTGCCAGCAGCCCCCGGGCAGCAACTAATGAAAAACTGTTTTTT	CASSPRAATNEKLFF
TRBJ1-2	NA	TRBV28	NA	TGTGCCACCCCGGACAGTAACTATGGCTACACCTTC	CATPDSNYGYTF
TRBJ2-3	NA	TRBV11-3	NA	TGTGCCAGCAGCTTAGGAGGGACCGCCGATACGCAGTATTTT	CASSLGGTADTQYF